These 29 T cell receptor beta chains share one sample of origin, sequenced in a study of identical twins. From the 5' RACE reads, TCRdb called clonotypes with MiXCR, one entry per CDR3 protein. The sample consists of approximately 890,000 distinct CDR3 sequences, around 12% of them appearing once. Another study also made use of these data, one on yellow fever vaccine responses in identical twins.

What was sequenced was PBMCs. These receptor sequences come from a woman in her late teens or twenties in good health.

This clonotype was found a few times. This chain uses TRBV7-9 with TRBJ2-3, with TRBD2 matching 9 bases. Trimming cost V 3 bases and J 1 base; bases outside gene matches: 2. The CDR3 has 15 amino acids. Germline values: CDR1 SEHNR, CDR2 FQNEAQ (reference sequence). CDR3 amino acids: CASSFAGGGTDTQYF. For the CDR3, the DNA is TGTGCCAGCAGCTTTGCGGGAGGGGGCACAGATACGCAGTATTTT.

This clonotype was counted only a few times. The J gene is TRBJ1-1, the V gene TRBV15, with D uncertain. The CDR3 sequence is 15 residues long. Germline assignment: CDR1 LNHNV and CDR2 YYDKDF (reference sequence). V was clipped by 0 bases and J by 3 bases, with 11 bases between them. The CDR3 nucleotides are TGTGCCACCAGCAGAGATTACGAGGAGTACACTGAAGCTTTCTTT. Protein: CATSRDYEEYTEAFF. The full variable domain, in which reference TRBV15 and TRBJ1-1 provide the parts outside the CDR3, is DAMVIQNPRYQVTQFGKPVTLSCSQTLNHNVMYWYQQKSSQAPKLLFHYYDKDFNNEADTPDNFQSRRPNTSFCFLDIRSPGLGDTAMYLCATSRDYEEYTEAFFGQGTRLTVV.

V gene TRBV6-1 combines with J gene TRBJ2-4; D not certain. The V end lost 4 bases, the J end lost 0 bases, and 10 bases lay between the germline ends. The CDR3 totals 15 residues. Looked up from germline, CDR1 is MNHNS and CDR2 is SASEGT. The CDR3 DNA is TGTGCCAGCAGTGTGGAAGTTCTAGCCAAAAACATTCAGTACTTC. This translates into CASSVEVLAKNIQYF.

This clonotype was detected many times. The CDR3 bases are TGCGCCAGCAGCCGACTGACGGCGAACACCGGGGAGCTGTTTTTT. Translation gives CASSRLTANTGELFF. The genes are TRBV4-1 and TRBJ2-2; D is unclear. V lost 4 bases and J 0 bases, leaving 9 bases between the germline ends. This CDR3 is built from 15 residues. CDR1 is MGHRA and CDR2 is YSYEKL in the germline V gene.

This clonotype showed up just a few times. V and J are TRBV28 and TRBJ1-5, with D possibly matching TRBD1 (5 bases). Trimming took off 3 bases at V and 1 base at J, with 19 bases between the two ends. The CDR3 sequence is 18 residues long. The germline gives CDR1 MDHEN, CDR2 SYDVKM. The CDR3 loop reads CASSLGPSGATSNQPQHF. The CDR3 coding sequence is TGTGCCAGCAGTTTGGGTCCGAGCGGGGCCACGAGCAATCAGCCCCAGCATTTT.

This clonotype was detected only a few times. The chain recombines TRBV29-1 with TRBJ2-6, with D possibly matching TRBD1 (5 bases). The CDR3 is made up of 17 amino acids. CDR1 SQVTM and CDR2 ANQGSEA come from the germline V gene. Trimming cost V 7 bases and J 0 bases, with 19 bases left between them. CDR3 coding DNA: TGCAGCGGTGGATCACGACAGCGCAGCTCTGGGGCCAACGTCCTGACTTTC. This translates into CSGGSRQRSSGANVLTF.

Only a few counts were recorded for this clonotype. The CDR3: CASSQAGAGKNIQYF. CDR3 coding DNA: TGTGCCAGCAGTCAAGCGGGAGCGGGCAAAAACATTCAGTACTTC. The chain couples TRBV12-3 or TRBV12-4 to TRBJ2-4, with 8 bases identical to TRBD2. The CDR3 runs to 15 residues. Trimming cost V 5 bases and J 3 bases; bases outside gene matches: 6.

This clonotype was picked up a small number of times. V usage is TRBV12-3 or TRBV12-4 and J usage is TRBJ2-6, with D maybe TRBD1 (5 bases). This CDR3 has 16 residues. The ends were cut back, 0 bases at V and 2 bases at J, with 8 bases in the middle. CDR3 region: CASSLAQGTGANVLTF. As DNA, the CDR3 is TGTGCCAGCAGTTTAGCGCAGGGCACTGGGGCCAACGTCCTGACTTTC.

The chain employs TRBV7-8 and TRBJ2-2, with a possible D match to TRBD2 (6 bases). The CDR3 has 16 residues. Germline values: CDR1 SGHVS, CDR2 FQNEAQ. V gave up 2 bases and J gave up 3 bases, with 13 bases separating them. The CDR3 DNA reads as TGTGCCAGCAGCTTATCCCCTACTAGCTACACCGGGGAGCTGTTTTTT. Translating gives CASSLSPTSYTGELFF.

The table lists this clonotype with a few counts. The rearrangement joins TRBV11-2 to TRBJ2-7; D possibly matches TRBD1 or TRBD2 (5 bases each). CDR3 length equals 14 residues. Trimming took 2 bases from V and 2 from J, leaving 10 bases between them. Per germline, CDR1 SGHAT and CDR2 FQNNGV. The CDR3, as DNA: TGTGCCAGCAGCTTAACCGAGGGGACCTACGAGCAGTACGTC. This translates into CASSLTEGTYEQYV.

V usage is TRBV12-3 or TRBV12-4 and J usage is TRBJ2-3; TRBD2 matches at 8 bases. This CDR3 has 16 amino acids. The V gene end was trimmed by 5 bases and the J gene end by 1 base; junction bases not matched to a gene: 8. CDR3 region: CASSPRGGPGTDTQYF. The DNA of the CDR3 is TGTGCCAGCAGTCCCCGGGGGGGCCCAGGCACAGATACGCAGTATTTT.

The chain employs TRBV12-3 or TRBV12-4 and TRBJ2-2, with D unresolved. The length of the CDR3 is 13 residues. Trimming stripped 5 bases from V and 5 bases from J, with 9 bases between. The CDR3 region has the DNA TGTGCCAGCAGTACGGGTGCAACCGGGGAGCTGTTTTTT. Amino acid sequence: CASSTGATGELFF.

This clonotype was seen at least ten times. The CDR3 loop reads CSANRGNEQFF. The CDR3 nucleotides are TGCAGTGCTAACAGGGGGAATGAGCAGTTCTTC. The chain uses TRBV20-1 and TRBJ2-1; 8 bases match TRBD1. The junction had 0 bases not matched to a gene; V was cut back by 4 bases and J by 7 bases. This CDR3 comprises 11 residues. The germline V gene has CDR1 DFQATT and CDR2 SNEGSKA (reference sequence).

The chain couples TRBV24-1 to TRBJ2-5; unclear D gene. This CDR3 spans 9 amino acids. V was trimmed by 9 bases and J by 6 bases, leaving 4 bases between them. Germline V gene data show CDR1 as KGHDR and CDR2 as SFDVKD. CDR3 loop: CATLQTQYF. CDR3 nucleotides: TGTGCCACCCTACAGACCCAGTACTTC.

This clonotype occurred a few times. The chain uses TRBV20-1 and TRBJ2-2; unclear D gene. The CDR3 is 10 residues long. Trimming removed 6 bases from V and 5 bases from J, with 4 bases in between. The germline CDR1 and CDR2 sequences are DFQATT and SNEGSKA (reference sequence). The CDR3 protein is CSARTGELFF. The CDR3 DNA reads TGCAGTGCACGTACCGGGGAGCTGTTTTTT.

The chain joins TRBV6-5 to TRBJ2-3; 8 bases fit TRBD2. Per the germline V gene, CDR1 is MNHEY and CDR2 is SVGAGI. V trimming: 4 bases; J trimming: 1 base; junction bases outside the gene matches: 13. The CDR3 loop spans 18 amino acids. CDR3 protein: CASSLDGVAGGGTDTQYF. The CDR3 DNA follows: TGTGCCAGCAGTTTAGATGGTGTTGCGGGAGGAGGCACAGATACGCAGTATTTT.

This clonotype was observed at least ten times. The CDR3 reads CATRPFPTDTQYF. In nucleotides, the CDR3 is TGTGCCACCAGGCCATTTCCGACAGATACGCAGTATTTT. The chain joins TRBV15 to TRBJ2-3; D is unclear. CDR1 and CDR2 from the germline V gene are LNHNV and YYDKDF (reference sequence). The CDR3 extends over 13 amino acids. Trimming took 6 bases from V and 3 from J, leaving 10 bases between them.

This clonotype was counted only a few times. The J gene is TRBJ2-1, the V gene TRBV6-1; 8 nucleotides align to TRBD1. Looked up from germline, CDR1 is MNHNS and CDR2 is SASEGT. V lost 9 bases, J lost 2 bases, and 12 bases stayed unmatched. This CDR3 has 16 residues. The CDR3 DNA is TGTGCCAGGGTTAGTGTTGGACAGGGAACCTACAATGAGCAGTTCTTC. Its protein product is CARVSVGQGTYNEQFF.

This chain links TRBV28 with TRBJ2-1, with D maybe TRBD1 (6 bases). V lost 6 bases to trimming and J lost 9 bases, with 15 bases between them. The CDR3 spans 13 residues. Germline CDR1 is MDHEN and CDR2 is SYDVKM. Here the CDR3 reads CASSRPQGPEQFF. CDR3 bases: TGTGCCAGCAGCCGGCCCCAGGGGCCTGAGCAGTTCTTC.

This clonotype was recorded many times. This chain joins TRBV4-1 and TRBJ1-2; perhaps TRBD1 as D (5 bases). Trimming removed 4 bases at V and 0 bases at J, with 12 bases between. The CDR3 covers 15 residues. Germline loops: CDR1 MGHRA, CDR2 YSYEKL. CDR3 nucleotide sequence: TGCGCCAGCAGCCTACTACAGGAGTCTAACTATGGCTACACCTTC. It encodes CASSLLQESNYGYTF.

This sequence joins TRBV6-5 and TRBJ2-1, with D hard to call. The CDR3 totals 12 residues. Germline V lookup: CDR1 MNHEY, CDR2 SVGAGI. The V end was cut by 5 bases, the J end by 9 bases, with 11 bases between. CDR3 region: CASSRARGEQFF. The DNA for the CDR3 is TGTGCCAGCAGTAGGGCCCGCGGTGAGCAGTTCTTC.

This clonotype was counted a few times. The chain has TRBV18 and TRBJ2-1; 9 bases agree with TRBD2. J gave up 5 bases and V 4 bases, and 12 bases lay outside the gene matches. This CDR3 region has 17 residues. Germline V gene data show CDR1 as KGHSH and CDR2 as LQKENI. The CDR3 spells CASSLFTTGTSNNEQFF. CDR3 DNA: TGTGCCAGCTCACTTTTTACAACCGGGACTAGCAACAATGAGCAGTTCTTC.

This clonotype was seen a handful of times. The chain combines TRBV28 with TRBJ1-6, with TRBD1 matching 9 bases. V lost 7 bases, J lost 7 bases, and 8 bases stayed unmatched. This CDR3 comprises 15 residues. The germline V gene encodes CDR1 MDHEN and CDR2 SYDVKM. CDR3 sequence: CASTGAGQGNSPLHF. DNA of the CDR3: TGTGCCAGCACCGGGGCGGGACAGGGAAATTCACCCCTCCACTTT.

This clonotype was recorded at least ten times. The chain links TRBV5-5 to TRBJ1-1; D is possibly TRBD1 (5 bases). The germline V and J ends were trimmed by 4 bases and 6 bases, with 13 bases remaining between them. Germline-derived CDR1 and CDR2 are SGHKS and YYEKEE (reference sequence). This CDR3 is 13 amino acids long. CDR3 amino acids: CASSLGTEAEAFF. The CDR3 bases are TGTGCCAGCAGCCTCGGGACCGAGGCTGAAGCTTTCTTT.

This clonotype was detected ten times or more. The V gene is TRBV5-1, the J gene TRBJ2-3; tentatively, D is TRBD2 (6 bases). V was shortened by 4 bases and J by 5 bases, with 14 bases between the two germline ends. The CDR3 spans 14 residues. Germline CDR1 and CDR2: SGHRS and YFSETQ. The CDR3 nucleotides read TGCGCCAGCAGCCCGGACTTGGGAGGAGATACGCAGTATTTT. This sequence encodes CASSPDLGGDTQYF.

V and J are TRBV27 and TRBJ1-4; D gene unclear. Trimming took 4 bases from V and 2 from J, leaving 14 bases between them. Per the germline V gene, CDR1 is MNHEY and CDR2 is SMNVEV (reference sequence). CDR3 length: 16 amino acids. The CDR3 reads CASSSVSRGTNEKLFF. CDR3 bases: TGTGCCAGCAGTTCTGTTTCGAGAGGGACTAATGAAAAACTGTTTTTT.

This clonotype has only a few counts. V usage is TRBV18 and J usage is TRBJ1-3; D remains unclear. The V gene's germline CDR1 is KGHSH and CDR2 LQKENI. The ends were cut back, 5 bases at V and 7 bases at J, with 9 bases in the middle. CDR3 size: 12 residues. The CDR3 spells CASSFSANTIYF. The CDR3 nucleotides read TGTGCCAGCTCATTTTCGGCGAACACCATATATTTT.

The CDR3 DNA is TGTGCCAGCAGCTTAGGTACCAGCGGAGGGGACTACGAGCAGTACTTC. It translates to CASSLGTSGGDYEQYF. The chain recombines TRBV7-6 with TRBJ2-7, with a weak D call TRBD2 (6 bases). CDR1 and CDR2 from the germline V gene are SGHVS and FNYEAQ. The CDR3 contains 16 residues. V lost 1 base, J lost 3 bases, and 16 bases lay in between.

There are a few counts of this clonotype. The rearrangement links TRBV3-1 to TRBJ1-2; 10 bases agree with TRBD1. The CDR3 extends over 15 amino acids. In germline, CDR1 is LGHDT, CDR2 YNNKEL (reference sequence). V lost 1 base to trimming and J lost 8 bases; unmatched junction nucleotides: 7. DNA for the CDR3: TGTGCCAGCAGCCAAGGGACGACAGGGGGCGGCGGCTACACCTTC. Encoded protein: CASSQGTTGGGGYTF.